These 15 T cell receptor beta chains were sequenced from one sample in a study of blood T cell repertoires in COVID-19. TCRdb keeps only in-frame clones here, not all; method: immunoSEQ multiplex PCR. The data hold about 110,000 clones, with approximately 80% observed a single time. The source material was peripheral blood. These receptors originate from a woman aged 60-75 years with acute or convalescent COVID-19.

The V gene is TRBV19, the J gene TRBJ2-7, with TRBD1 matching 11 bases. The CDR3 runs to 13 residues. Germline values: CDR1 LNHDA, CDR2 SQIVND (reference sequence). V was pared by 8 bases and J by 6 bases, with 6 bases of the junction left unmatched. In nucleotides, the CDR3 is TGTGCCAGTCGAGGACAGGGGGCTTCCGAGCAGTACTTC. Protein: CASRGQGASEQYF.

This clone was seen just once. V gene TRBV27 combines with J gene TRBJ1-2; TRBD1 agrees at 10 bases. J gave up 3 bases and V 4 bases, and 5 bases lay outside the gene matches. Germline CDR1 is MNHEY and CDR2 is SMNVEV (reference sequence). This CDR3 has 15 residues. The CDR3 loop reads CASSSPGQGYYGYTF. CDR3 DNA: TGTGCCAGCAGTTCACCGGGACAGGGGTACTATGGCTACACCTTC.

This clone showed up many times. The CDR3 sequence is CASSLTGPTNEKLFF. In nucleotides, the CDR3 is TGTGCCAGCAGCTTGACAGGCCCAACTAATGAAAAACTGTTTTTT. V usage is TRBV7-2 and J usage is TRBJ1-4, with D possibly TRBD1 on 6 matching bases. The CDR3 covers 15 residues. Germline loops: CDR1 SGHTA, CDR2 FQGNSA. Trimming cost V 3 bases and J 0 bases, with 8 bases left between them. Together with reference TRBV7-2 and TRBJ1-4, the CDR3 gives the full variable domain: GAGVSQSPSNKVTEKGKDVELRCDPISGHTALYWYRQSLGQGLEFLIYFQGNSAPDKSGLPSDRFSAERTGGSVSTLTIQRTQQEDSAVYLCASSLTGPTNEKLFFGSGTQLSVL.

The CDR3 region is CASGATGDTEAFF. DNA for the CDR3: TGTGCTAGTGGGGCGACAGGGGACACTGAAGCTTTCTTT. The chain couples TRBV12-5 to TRBJ1-1; 8 positions match TRBD1. CDR3 size: 13 residues. Per germline, CDR1 LGHNT and CDR2 FRNRAP. V shed 6 bases, J shed 3 bases, and the junction held 3 bases outside the gene matches.

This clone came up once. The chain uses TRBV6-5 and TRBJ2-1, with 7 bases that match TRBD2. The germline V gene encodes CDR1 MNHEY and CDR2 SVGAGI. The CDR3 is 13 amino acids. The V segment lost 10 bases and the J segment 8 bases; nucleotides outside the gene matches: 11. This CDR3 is CAILADTRDEQFF. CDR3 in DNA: TGTGCCATTCTAGCGGATACCCGCGATGAGCAGTTCTTC.

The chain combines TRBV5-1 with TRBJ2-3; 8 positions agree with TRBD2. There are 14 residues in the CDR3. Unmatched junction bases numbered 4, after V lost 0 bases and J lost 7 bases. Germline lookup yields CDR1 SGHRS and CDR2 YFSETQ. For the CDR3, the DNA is TGCGCCAGCAGCTTGGCGGGGGGGCCGAATACGCAGTATTTT. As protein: CASSLAGGPNTQYF.

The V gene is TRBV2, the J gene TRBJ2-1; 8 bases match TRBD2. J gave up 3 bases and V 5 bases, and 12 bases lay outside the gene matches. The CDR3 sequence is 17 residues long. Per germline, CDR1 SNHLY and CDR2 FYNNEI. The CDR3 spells CASSSTKTGLDYNEQFF. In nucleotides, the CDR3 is TGTGCCAGCAGTTCGACCAAAACGGGACTAGACTACAATGAGCAGTTCTTC. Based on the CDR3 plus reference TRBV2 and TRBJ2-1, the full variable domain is EPEVTQTPSHQVTQMGQEVILRCVPISNHLYFYWYRQILGQKVEFLVSFYNNEISEKSEIFDDQFSVERPDGSNFTLKIRSTKLEDSAMYFCASSSTKTGLDYNEQFFGPGTRLTVL.

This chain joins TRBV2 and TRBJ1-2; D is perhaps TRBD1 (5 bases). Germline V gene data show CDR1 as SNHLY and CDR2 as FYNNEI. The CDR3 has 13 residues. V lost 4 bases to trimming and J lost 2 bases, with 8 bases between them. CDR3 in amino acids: CASSGSGNYGYTF. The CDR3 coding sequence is TGTGCCAGCAGTGGATCAGGGAACTATGGCTACACCTTC.

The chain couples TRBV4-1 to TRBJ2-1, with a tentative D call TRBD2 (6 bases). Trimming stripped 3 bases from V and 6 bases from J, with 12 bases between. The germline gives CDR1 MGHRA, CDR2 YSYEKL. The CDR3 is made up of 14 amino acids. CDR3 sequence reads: CASSQEGYVNEQFF. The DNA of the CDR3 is TGCGCCAGCAGCCAGGAGGGGTACGTCAATGAGCAGTTCTTC.

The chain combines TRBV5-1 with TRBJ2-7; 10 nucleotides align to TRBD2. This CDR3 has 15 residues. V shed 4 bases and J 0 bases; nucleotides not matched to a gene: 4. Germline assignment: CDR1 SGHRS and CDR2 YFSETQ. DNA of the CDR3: TGCGCCAGCAGCCTGTCTAGCGGGAGCTCCTACGAGCAGTACTTC. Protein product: CASSLSSGSSYEQYF.

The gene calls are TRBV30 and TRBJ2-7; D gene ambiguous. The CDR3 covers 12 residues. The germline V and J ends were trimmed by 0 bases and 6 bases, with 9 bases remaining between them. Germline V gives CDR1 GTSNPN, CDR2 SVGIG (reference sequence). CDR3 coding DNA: TGTGCCTGGAGTGTTTTTAGATTCGAGCAGTACTTC. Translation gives CAWSVFRFEQYF.

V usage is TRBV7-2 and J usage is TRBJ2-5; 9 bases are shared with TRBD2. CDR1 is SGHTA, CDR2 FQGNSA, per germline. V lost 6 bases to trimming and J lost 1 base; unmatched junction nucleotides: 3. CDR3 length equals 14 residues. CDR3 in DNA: TGTGCCAGCAGACCAGCGGGGGGCCAAGAGACCCAGTACTTC. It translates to CASRPAGGQETQYF. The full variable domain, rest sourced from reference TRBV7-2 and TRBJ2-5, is GAGVSQSPSNKVTEKGKDVELRCDPISGHTALYWYRQSLGQGLEFLIYFQGNSAPDKSGLPSDRFSAERTGGSVSTLTIQRTQQEDSAVYLCASRPAGGQETQYFGPGTRLLVL.

CDR3 sequence (DNA): TGTGCCAGCAGCGTAGGGATGACAGCCTCAGATACGCAGTATTTT. It is translated as CASSVGMTASDTQYF. This chain connects TRBV9 to TRBJ2-3; TRBD1 might be the D (5 bases). V lost 0 bases and J 4 bases, leaving 12 bases between the germline ends. Germline-derived CDR1 and CDR2 are SGDLS and YYNGEE. The CDR3 extends over 15 amino acids.

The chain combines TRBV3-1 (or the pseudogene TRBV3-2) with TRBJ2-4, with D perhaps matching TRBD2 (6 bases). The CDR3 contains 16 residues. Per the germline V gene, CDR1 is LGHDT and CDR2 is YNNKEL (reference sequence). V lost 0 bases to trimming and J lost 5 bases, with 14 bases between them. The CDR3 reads CASSQDLGLDENIQYF. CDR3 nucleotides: TGTGCCAGCAGCCAAGATTTGGGACTGGACGAAAACATTCAGTACTTC.

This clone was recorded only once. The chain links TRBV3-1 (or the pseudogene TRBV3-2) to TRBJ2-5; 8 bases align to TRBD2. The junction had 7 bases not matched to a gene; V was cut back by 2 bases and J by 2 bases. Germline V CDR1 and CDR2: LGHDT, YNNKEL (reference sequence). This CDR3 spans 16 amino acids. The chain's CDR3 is CASSQIGGGFQETQYF. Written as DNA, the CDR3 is TGTGCCAGCAGCCAAATTGGCGGGGGGTTTCAAGAGACCCAGTACTTC.